This TCR beta chain was sequenced in a study of blood T cell repertoires in COVID-19. Original processing methods: Estimation of nucleated cell counts relied on the amplification of reference gene primers. Produced via immunoSEQ multiplex PCR; TCRdb's table is partial and in-frame only. V and J calls and clone size are given by that table; D and trimming were obtained from the DNA. The sample records more than 200,000 clones, approximately 82% being singletons. The CDR3 loop spans 11 amino acids. From germline, CDR1 is MDHEN and CDR2 SYDVKM. V was clipped by 3 bases and J by 8 bases, with 5 bases between them.

The receptor was derived from a woman aged 70-85 years with active or convalescent COVID-19. Source material: peripheral blood. The chain recombines TRBV28 with TRBJ2-1; maybe TRBD2 (5 bases). For the CDR3, the DNA is TGTGCCAGCAGTTTGGAGGATGAGCAGTTCTTC. Amino acid sequence: CASSLEDEQFF.